This is a list of T cell receptor beta chains from one sample in a study of a mutant IDH1 vaccine in newly diagnosed glioma. Their target antigens are unknown. The assay was immunoSEQ multiplex PCR, and TCRdb's table has in-frame clones only and misses some. The sample yields about 50,000 clones, over 80% seen once. The sample here was PBMCs, taken from a glioma patient whose treatment included an IDH1 peptide vaccine. Receptors originate from a man aged 45-60 years with glioma. The CDR3 runs from the conserved cysteine through the conserved F or W. The D gene is left open where the match is weak. Only some rows state a clone size, as once, few, many or a class for expanded clones.

j_call d_call v_call clone_size cdr3_nt cdr3_aa
TRBJ1-4 TRBD1 TRBV6-1 - TGTGCCAGCAGTGGACAGGGTGTATATGAAAAACTGTTTTTT CASSGQGVYEKLFF
TRBJ2-7 - TRBV30 - TGTGCCTGGAGGGGATCCCGGGACACCTACTACGAGCAGTACTTC CAWRGSRDTYYEQYF
TRBJ1-1 - TRBV19 - TGTGCCAGTAGTGACAGCCTTAACACTGAAGCTTTCTTT CASSDSLNTEAFF
TRBJ2-1 - TRBV6-5 - TGTGCCAGCAGGAGAACCCCGACAGGCTTGGATGAGCAGTTCTTC CASRRTPTGLDEQFF
TRBJ2-5 TRBD1 TRBV7-3 - TGTGCCAGCAGCCCCGGGACAGAAGAGACCCAGTACTTC CASSPGTEETQYF
TRBJ1-3 TRBD1 TRBV5-1 - TGCGCCAGCAGCTCGTTTTTGCAGGGGGCTGGAAACACCATATATTTT CASSSFLQGAGNTIYF
TRBJ1-1 - TRBV7-6 few TGTGCCAGCAGCCAAAATTGGGGCATGAACACTGAAGCTTTCTTT CASSQNWGMNTEAFF
TRBJ1-5 - TRBV6-5 - TGTGCCAGCAGTTACTCGGGTCGAATCAATCAGCCCCAGCATTTT CASSYSGRINQPQHF
TRBJ2-2 - TRBV25-1 - TGTGCCAGCAGAGTCGGGGGAACCGGGGAGCTGTTTTTT CASRVGGTGELFF
TRBJ2-7 TRBD1 TRBV9 - TGTGCCAGCAGCGCTAGGACAGGGCTTGCCTACGAGCAGTACTTC CASSARTGLAYEQYF
TRBJ1-4 TRBD1 TRBV7-9 few TGTGCCAGCAGCCCAGACTGGGACAGGGCGGCTAATGAAAAACTGTTTTTT CASSPDWDRAANEKLFF
TRBJ2-1 TRBD2 TRBV6-1 - TGTGCCAGCAGTGTTTCGACTAGCGGGAGTTCATATGAGCAGTTCTTC CASSVSTSGSSYEQFF
TRBJ2-2 - TRBV18 - TGTGCCAGCTCAGAGGGACCCCAAGGCGGGGAGCTGTTTTTT CASSEGPQGGELFF
TRBJ2-1 - TRBV10-3 once TGTGCCACCGGAGGGACCCAGGGGGATGGTGAGCAGTTCTTC CATGGTQGDGEQFF
TRBJ2-7 - TRBV10-3 - TGTGCCATCAGTGGGCTGCCCACCTACGAGCAGTACTTC CAISGLPTYEQYF
TRBJ2-1 - TRBV30 once TGTGCCTGGAGTCGGAGGGGAGGCTCCTACAATGAGCAGTTCTTC CAWSRRGGSYNEQFF
TRBJ1-1 - TRBV5-1 - TGCGCCAGCAGCTTGGGATCCGCGAACACTGAAGCTTTCTTT CASSLGSANTEAFF
TRBJ2-2 - TRBV2 - TGTGCCAGCAGTGAAGATGGGACACCCAACCAGAACACCGGGGAGCTGTTTTTT CASSEDGTPNQNTGELFF
TRBJ2-7 - TRBV7-9 - TGTGCCAGCAGCTTAGTGGGTGGCTACGAGCAGTACTTC CASSLVGGYEQYF
TRBJ1-1 TRBD1 TRBV7-3 - TGTGCCAGCAGCTTACGACAGGGTGCTGAAGCTTTCTTT CASSLRQGAEAFF
TRBJ1-5 - TRBV21-1 once TGTGCCAGCAGCAAGGGATCAAAGAAGCCCCAGCATTTT CASSKGSKKPQHF
TRBJ2-5 - TRBV4-1 - TGCGCCAGCAGCCAAGTTTTGGCCGCGGGAGAGACCCAGTACTTC CASSQVLAAGETQYF
TRBJ2-5 - TRBV2 - TGTGCCAGCAGTGAGGTCGGGAGCGGAGAGACCCAGTACTTC CASSEVGSGETQYF
TRBJ2-7 - TRBV6-5 - TGTGCCAGCAGTCTTGGGACACTTTCCTACGAGCAGTACTTC CASSLGTLSYEQYF
TRBJ1-1 TRBD1 TRBV14 - TGTGCCAGCAGCCGCTTCGGCGGGGACAGCTCTCTGAACACTGAAGCTTTCTTT CASSRFGGDSSLNTEAFF
TRBJ1-5 - TRBV6-1 - TGTGCCAGCGGCTCCCAGGGTTATAGCAATCAGCCCCAGCATTTT CASGSQGYSNQPQHF
TRBJ2-3 - TRBV6-5 - TGTGCCAGCGCATTCCGGGACGGCCTGGATACGCAGTATTTT CASAFRDGLDTQYF
TRBJ1-1 - TRBV27 - TGTGCCAGCAGTATGCAGGGAAGGAACACTGAAGCTTTCTTT CASSMQGRNTEAFF
TRBJ1-2 - TRBV18 - TGTGCCAGCTCACCACTCGAGGCAGCCTCTAACTATGGCTACACCTTC CASSPLEAASNYGYTF
TRBJ1-3 TRBD1 TRBV5-1 - TGCGCCAGCAGCTTGGTTGCAGGGGGAGGAAACACCATATATTTT CASSLVAGGGNTIYF
TRBJ2-3 TRBD2 TRBV6-6 - TGTGCCAGCAGTTACCCGGGGACTAGCGGGGCAGATACGCAGTATTTT CASSYPGTSGADTQYF
TRBJ2-7 TRBD1 TRBV28 - TGTGCCAGCAGTTTGGGCGGGACAGGCGGTTTCGAGCAGTACTTC CASSLGGTGGFEQYF
TRBJ1-3 - TRBV25-1 - TGTGCCAGCAGTGAATATGTGGGAAACACCATATATTTT CASSEYVGNTIYF
TRBJ1-2 - TRBV2 - TGTGCCAGCAGTGCCGGGGTTGACTATGGCTACACCTTC CASSAGVDYGYTF
TRBJ1-6 - TRBV4-2 - TGTGCCAGCAGCCTGACAGTGAATTCACCCCTCCACTTT CASSLTVNSPLHF
TRBJ1-2 TRBD1 TRBV7-8 - TGTGCCAGCAGCTTATTGGGCCCCGGACAGGGGCCCGTCTATGGCTACACCTTC CASSLLGPGQGPVYGYTF
TRBJ2-3 - TRBV18 - TGTGCCAGCTCACCACCGTTGGGGACACCGAGCACAGATACGCAGTATTTT CASSPPLGTPSTDTQYF
TRBJ2-7 - TRBV4-2 - TGTGCCAGCAGCCAAGAAAGTACGCGGTTGGCGCACTACGAGCAGTACTTC CASSQESTRLAHYEQYF
TRBJ2-1 - TRBV14 - TGTGCCAGCAGCCCCGGGGGACGGAAAGGGCGTCACCATGAGCAGTTCTTC CASSPGGRKGRHHEQFF
TRBJ1-1 - TRBV30 - TGTGCCTGGAGTGTCTGGGTTTACACTGAAGCTTTCTTT CAWSVWVYTEAFF
TRBJ1-4 - TRBV11-2 - TGTGCCAGCAGCTTAAGAACGGGAGGGGATGAAAAACTGTTTTTT CASSLRTGGDEKLFF
TRBJ1-5 TRBD1 TRBV19 - TGTGCCAGTAAGTGGAGACAGGGGGACGATCAGCCCCAGCATTTT CASKWRQGDDQPQHF
TRBJ2-7 TRBD1 TRBV5-1 - TGCGCCAGCTTTCCGGGACAGAGCACCGGTTCCTACGAGCAGTACTTC CASFPGQSTGSYEQYF
TRBJ2-7 - TRBV27 - - CASSFFGQGAYEQYF
TRBJ2-5 - TRBV11-3 - TGTGCCAGCAGCTTAGGTGGGGTGCGGGGAGCGGAGACCCAGTACTTC CASSLGGVRGAETQYF
TRBJ2-1 TRBD2 TRBV2 few TGTGCCAGCAGGCTAGCGGGAGTTGAGCAGTTCTTC CASRLAGVEQFF
TRBJ1-6 TRBD1 TRBV9 - TGTGCCAGCAGCTTCCGGGACAGGGGAAATTCACCCCTCCACTTT CASSFRDRGNSPLHF
TRBJ2-7 - TRBV11-2 - TGTGCCAGCAGCTTAGGCCAGGGCCACTACGAGCAGTACTTC CASSLGQGHYEQYF
TRBJ2-7 - TRBV7-9 - TGTGCCAGCAGCTTAGCCGGGAGCTCCTACGAGCAGTACTTC CASSLAGSSYEQYF
TRBJ2-2 - TRBV11-2 - TGTGCCAGCAGCCTCGCGGGTAGTTCGAACGGGGAGCTGTTTTTT CASSLAGSSNGELFF
TRBJ2-7 TRBD2 TRBV28 - TGTGCCAGCAGTTTATGGGGAGGGCTAGCGATAGACGAGCAGTACTTC CASSLWGGLAIDEQYF
TRBJ1-1 TRBD1 TRBV30 - TGTGCCTGGTCTAGGTTCGGGGCTACAGGGGGCGAAGCTTTCTTT CAWSRFGATGGEAFF
TRBJ2-3 - TRBV5-1 - TGCGCCAGCAGCCAACCCAAGGGGAGCCGGGGCACAGATACGCAGTATTTT CASSQPKGSRGTDTQYF
TRBJ2-1 - TRBV11-3 - TGTGCCAGCAGCGCCTTCCCGGGCTCCTACAATGAGCAGTTCTTC CASSAFPGSYNEQFF
TRBJ1-1 TRBD1 TRBV4-3 - TGCGCCAGCAGCCCGGGACAGCTGAACACTGAAGCTTTCTTT CASSPGQLNTEAFF
TRBJ2-2 - TRBV6-5 - TGTGCCAGCAGTTACCAGGACCAGAACACCGGGGAGCTGTTTTTT CASSYQDQNTGELFF
TRBJ2-7 - TRBV18 - TGTGCCAGCTCACCAAGTACAGGGACCTACGAGCAGTACTTC CASSPSTGTYEQYF
TRBJ2-2 - TRBV18 - TGTGCCAGCTCACGACCGACAGGCGGCACCGGGGAGCTGTTTTTT CASSRPTGGTGELFF
TRBJ1-1 - TRBV21-1 - TGTGCCAGCAGCTCTCCAGTGTACACGTCCGTAAGCGCTTTCTTT CASSSPVYTSVSAFF
TRBJ1-5 - TRBV23-1 - TGCGCCAGCAGTCAATCGGGCGGTCGTTATTGCGGCGGTCAGCCCCAGCATTTT CASSQSGGRYCGGQPQHF